This T cell receptor (beta chain) appears in the sequencing data of a study of immune evolution from preneoplasia to lung adenocarcinoma. H&E slides confirmed each diagnosis, reviewed by two pathologists independently. Nucleic acids came from premalignant or tumor cells enriched by macro-dissection. The CDR3 totals 16 residues. V gave up 4 bases and J gave up 0 bases, with 11 bases separating them. Germline CDR1 is SGHDT and CDR2 is YYEEEE. Using immunoSEQ multiplex PCR, the repertoire was profiled, and TCRdb retains in-frame clones only, with some absent. The repertoire holds 9,500 to 15,000 clones, with 85% to 90% as singletons.

The V gene is TRBV5-6, the J gene TRBJ2-6; no clear D. The sequence came from a person aged 50-75 years with lung adenocarcinoma. Sequences were obtained from FFPE tissue from an adenomatous hyperplasia lung lesion. Subset denoted: atypical adenomatous hyperplasia (AAH), lung preneoplasia. CDR3 sequence: CASSDQQDSGANVLTF. As DNA, the CDR3 is TGTGCCAGCAGCGACCAACAAGACTCTGGGGCCAACGTCCTGACTTTC.